The entry below describes one T cell receptor beta chain. Its antigen is not identified. This record belongs to a study of monozygotic twins with inflammatory bowel disease. Points from the study as a whole: IBD patients shared fewer clonotypes with other individuals than healthy twins, especially patients with disease activity signs.

The germline V gene has CDR1 SGHVS and CDR2 FQNEAQ. This CDR3 has 16 amino acids. Nested PCRs of roughly 17 and 9 cycles, two in total, were run on TCRalpha and TCRbeta cDNA. TCRdb reprocessed the 5' RACE reads; each CDR3 protein has one entry and no DNA is given. Its table lists around 190,000 distinct CDR3 sequences. The J gene is TRBJ2-5, the V gene TRBV7-8; TCRdb designates TRBD2, a call that cannot be tested without DNA. The sample was blood. This TCR was recovered from a human donor with ulcerative colitis or Crohn's disease, or a healthy co-twin of an affected twin (not recorded which). The CDR3 region is CASSSPWVPGRETQYF.